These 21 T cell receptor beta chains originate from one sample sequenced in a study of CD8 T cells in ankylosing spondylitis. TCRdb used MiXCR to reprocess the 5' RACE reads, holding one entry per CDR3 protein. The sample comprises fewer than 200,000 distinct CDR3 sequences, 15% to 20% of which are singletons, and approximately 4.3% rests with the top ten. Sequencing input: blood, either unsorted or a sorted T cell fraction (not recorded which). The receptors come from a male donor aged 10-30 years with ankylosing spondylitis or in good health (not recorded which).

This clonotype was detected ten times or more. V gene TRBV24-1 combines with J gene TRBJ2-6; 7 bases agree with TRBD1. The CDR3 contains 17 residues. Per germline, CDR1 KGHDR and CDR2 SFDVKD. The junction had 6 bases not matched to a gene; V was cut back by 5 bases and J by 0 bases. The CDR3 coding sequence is TGTGCCACCAGTGGCCGGGACAGCGACTCTGGGGCCAACGTCCTGACTTTC. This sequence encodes CATSGRDSDSGANVLTF.

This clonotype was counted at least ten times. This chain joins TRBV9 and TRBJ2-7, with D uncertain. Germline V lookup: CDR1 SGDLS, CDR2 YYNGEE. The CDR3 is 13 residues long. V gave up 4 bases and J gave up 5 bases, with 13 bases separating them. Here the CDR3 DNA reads TGTGCCAGCAGCCCCTCTCCCCACCACGAGCAGTACTTC. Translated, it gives CASSPSPHHEQYF.

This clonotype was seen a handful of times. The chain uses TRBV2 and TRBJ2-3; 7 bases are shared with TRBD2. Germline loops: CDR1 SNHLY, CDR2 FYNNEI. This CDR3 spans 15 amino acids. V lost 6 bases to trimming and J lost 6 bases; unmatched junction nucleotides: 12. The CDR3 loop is CASRASGVPGDTQYF. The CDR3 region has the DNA TGTGCCAGCAGAGCCAGCGGGGTCCCCGGGGATACGCAGTATTTT.

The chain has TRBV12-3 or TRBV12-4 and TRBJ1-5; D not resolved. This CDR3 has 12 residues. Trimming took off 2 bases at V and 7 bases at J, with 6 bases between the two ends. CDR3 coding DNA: TGTGCCAGCAGTTTAATAGGGCAGCCCCAGCATTTT. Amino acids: CASSLIGQPQHF.

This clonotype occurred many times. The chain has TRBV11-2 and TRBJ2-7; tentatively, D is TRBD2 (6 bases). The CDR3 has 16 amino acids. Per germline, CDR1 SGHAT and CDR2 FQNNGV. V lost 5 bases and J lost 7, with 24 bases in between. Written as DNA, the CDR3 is TGTGCCAGCAGCGGACGAGGGCTGGGGGACTGGGGGGAGCAGTACTTC. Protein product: CASSGRGLGDWGEQYF.

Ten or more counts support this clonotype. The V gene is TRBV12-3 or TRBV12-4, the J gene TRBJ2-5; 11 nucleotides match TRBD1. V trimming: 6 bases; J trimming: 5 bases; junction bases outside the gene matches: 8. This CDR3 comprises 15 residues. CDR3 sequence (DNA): TGTGCCAGCAGATTCCGGACAGGGGGCGAGGAGACCCAGTACTTC. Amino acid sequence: CASRFRTGGEETQYF.

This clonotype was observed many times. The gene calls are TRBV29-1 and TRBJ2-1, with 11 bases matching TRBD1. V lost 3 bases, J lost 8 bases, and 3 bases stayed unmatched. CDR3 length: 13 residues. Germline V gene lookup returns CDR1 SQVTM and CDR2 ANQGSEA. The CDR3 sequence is CSVEGQGVDEQFF. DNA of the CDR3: TGCAGCGTTGAGGGACAGGGGGTCGATGAGCAGTTCTTC.

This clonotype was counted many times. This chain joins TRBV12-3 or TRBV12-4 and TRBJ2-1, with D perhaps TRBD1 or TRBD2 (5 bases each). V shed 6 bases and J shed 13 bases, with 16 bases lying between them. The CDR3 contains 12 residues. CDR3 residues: CASSPGSSLQFF. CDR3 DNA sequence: TGTGCCAGCAGCCCAGGGAGCAGCCTACAGTTCTTC.

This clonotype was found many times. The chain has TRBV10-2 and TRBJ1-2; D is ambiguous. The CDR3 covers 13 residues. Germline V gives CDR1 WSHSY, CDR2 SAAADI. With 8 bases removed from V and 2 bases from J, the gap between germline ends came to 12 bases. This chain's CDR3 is CASGKDLNYGYTF. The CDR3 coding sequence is TGCGCCAGCGGAAAAGACCTCAACTATGGCTACACCTTC.

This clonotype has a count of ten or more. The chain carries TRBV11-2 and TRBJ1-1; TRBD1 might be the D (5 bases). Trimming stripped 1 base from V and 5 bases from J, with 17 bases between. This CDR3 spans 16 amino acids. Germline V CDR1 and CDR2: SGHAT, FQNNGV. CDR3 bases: TGTGCCAGCAGCTTAGGAGGGGCTCGGGGTAGAACTGAAGCTTTCTTT. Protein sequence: CASSLGGARGRTEAFF.

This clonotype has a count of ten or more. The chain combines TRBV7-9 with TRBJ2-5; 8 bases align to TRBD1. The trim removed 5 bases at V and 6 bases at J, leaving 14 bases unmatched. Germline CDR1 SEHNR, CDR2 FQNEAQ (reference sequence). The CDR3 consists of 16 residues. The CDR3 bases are TGTGCCAGCAGCCCCCGCGACGGACAGGGATGGAAGACCCAGTACTTC. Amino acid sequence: CASSPRDGQGWKTQYF.

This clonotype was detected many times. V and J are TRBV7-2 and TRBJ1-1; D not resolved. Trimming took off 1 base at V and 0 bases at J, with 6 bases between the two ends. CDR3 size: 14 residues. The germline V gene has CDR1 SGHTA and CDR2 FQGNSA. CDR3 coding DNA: TGTGCCAGCAGCTTAGGTATTATGAACACTGAAGCTTTCTTT. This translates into CASSLGIMNTEAFF.

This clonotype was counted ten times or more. CDR3 loop: CASSGTPTTEAFF. The CDR3 coding sequence is TGTGCCAGCTCCGGGACCCCGACCACTGAAGCTTTCTTT. The chain couples TRBV25-1 to TRBJ1-1, with a tentative D call TRBD1 (5 bases). CDR3 length: 13 residues. Trimming cost V 8 bases and J 4 bases, with 14 bases left between them. Germline loops: CDR1 MGHDK, CDR2 SYGVNS.

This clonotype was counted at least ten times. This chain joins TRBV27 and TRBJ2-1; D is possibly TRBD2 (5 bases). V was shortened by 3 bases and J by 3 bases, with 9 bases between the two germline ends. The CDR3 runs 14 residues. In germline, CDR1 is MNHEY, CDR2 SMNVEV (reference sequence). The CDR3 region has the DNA TGTGCCAGCAGTTTGGAGGTGGGCTACAATGAGCAGTTCTTC. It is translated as CASSLEVGYNEQFF.

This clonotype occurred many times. CDR3 residues: CASSWARIETQYF. The CDR3 DNA reads as TGTGCCAGCAGTTGGGCTAGGATCGAGACCCAGTACTTC. This chain joins TRBV28 and TRBJ2-5; D remains ambiguous. This CDR3 region has 13 residues. V lost 4 bases and J lost 5, with 11 bases in between. The germline V gene encodes CDR1 MDHEN and CDR2 SYDVKM.

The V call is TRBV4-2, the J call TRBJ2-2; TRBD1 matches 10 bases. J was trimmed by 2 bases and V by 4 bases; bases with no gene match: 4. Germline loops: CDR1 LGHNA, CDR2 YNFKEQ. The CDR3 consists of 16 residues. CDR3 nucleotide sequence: TGTGCCAGCAGCCGGGGACAGGGGACCAACACCGGGGAGCTGTTTTTT. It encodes CASSRGQGTNTGELFF.

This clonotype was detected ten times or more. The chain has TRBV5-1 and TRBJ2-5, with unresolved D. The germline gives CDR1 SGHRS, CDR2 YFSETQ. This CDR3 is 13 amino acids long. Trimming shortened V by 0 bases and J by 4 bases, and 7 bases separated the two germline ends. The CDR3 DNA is TGCGCCAGCAGCTTGGCAGTCCGAGAGACCCAGTACTTC. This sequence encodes CASSLAVRETQYF.

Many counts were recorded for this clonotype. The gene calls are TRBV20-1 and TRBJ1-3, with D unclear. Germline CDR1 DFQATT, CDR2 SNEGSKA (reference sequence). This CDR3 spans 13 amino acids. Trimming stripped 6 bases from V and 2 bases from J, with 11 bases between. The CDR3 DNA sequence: TGCAGTGCCCGATTGGTAGCTGGAAACACCATATATTTT. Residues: CSARLVAGNTIYF.

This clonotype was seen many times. CDR3 protein: CSVGVLRQGKNIQYF. Written as DNA, the CDR3 is TGCAGCGTTGGGGTCCTTCGACAGGGGAAAAACATTCAGTACTTC. The chain links TRBV29-1 to TRBJ2-4; 8 positions match TRBD1. V lost 4 bases, J lost 4 bases, and 9 bases stayed unmatched. There are 15 residues in the CDR3. CDR1 is SQVTM and CDR2 is ANQGSEA in the germline V gene.

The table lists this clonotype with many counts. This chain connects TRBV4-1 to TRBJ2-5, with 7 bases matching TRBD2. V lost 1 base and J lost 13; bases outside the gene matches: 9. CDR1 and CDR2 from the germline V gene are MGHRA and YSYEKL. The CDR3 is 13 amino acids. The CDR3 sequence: CASSQVGGGGRYF. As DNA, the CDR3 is TGCGCCAGCAGCCAAGTGGGGGGGGGAGGGCGGTACTTC.

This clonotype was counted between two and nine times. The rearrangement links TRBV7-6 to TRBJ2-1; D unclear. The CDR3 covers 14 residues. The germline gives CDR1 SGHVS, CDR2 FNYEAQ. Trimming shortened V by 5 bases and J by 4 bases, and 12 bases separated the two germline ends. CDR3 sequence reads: CASSPVGSYNEQFF. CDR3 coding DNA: TGTGCCAGCAGCCCAGTGGGCAGTTACAATGAGCAGTTCTTC. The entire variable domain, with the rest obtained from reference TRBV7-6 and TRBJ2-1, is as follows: GAGVSQSPRYKVTKRGQDVALRCDPISGHVSLYWYRQALGQGPEFLTYFNYEAQQDKSGLPNDRFSAERPEGSISTLTIQRTEQRDSAMYRCASSPVGSYNEQFFGPGTRLTVL.